Sequencing of this T cell receptor beta chain was carried out in a study of blood T cell repertoires in COVID-19. At the level of the study: Samples taken during acute and convalescent COVID-19 were collected in the United States, Italy and Spain. T cells, B-cell-depleted T cells, or PBMCs supplied cDNA or gDNA.

This CDR3 spans 12 amino acids. The V and J ends lost 3 bases and 4 bases respectively, with 7 bases between them. CDR1 SGHDN and CDR2 FVKESK come from the germline V gene. In the original workflow: Estimation of nucleated cell counts was performed using reference gene primer amplification. Profiled with immunoSEQ multiplex PCR; TCRdb holds only in-frame clones, not every one. Clonal size and the V and J genes are those of that table, whereas D and trimming came from the DNA. The repertoire consists of tens of thousands of clones, with approximately 91% occurring once and the leading ten covering 2.5% to 3.5%.

J is TRBJ2-7 and V is TRBV14; no definite D call. The sample consisted of peripheral blood. This receptor was taken from a woman at least 80 years old with acute or convalescent COVID-19. The CDR3 coding sequence is TGTGCCAGCAGCCACAACACGTACGAGCAGTACTTC. Protein sequence: CASSHNTYEQYF.